The rows below give T cell receptor beta chains drawn from one sample of a study of blood T cell repertoires in COVID-19. TCRdb's table, derived via immunoSEQ multiplex PCR, lists solely in-frame clones and lacks some. Altogether 45,000 to 55,000 clones are present, 75% to 90% being singletons, with the ten largest covering over 7%. The specimen was peripheral blood. All receptors derive from a man aged 60 to 69 with active COVID-19. Both conserved end residues are part of each CDR3. A D gene is named only where the DNA matches it firmly. Expanded clones get a size class; other rows say once, few or many, or leave the size out.

d_call j_call v_call clone_size cdr3_nt cdr3_aa
TRBD1 TRBJ2-7 TRBV2 - TGTGCCAGCAGAAGGGACAGGGGGGGCTCCTACGAGCAGTACTTC CASRRDRGGSYEQYF
- TRBJ2-2 TRBV19 - TGTGCCAGTAGTCTGGGACTGGGGAGCACCGGGGAGCTGTTTTTT CASSLGLGSTGELFF
- TRBJ1-4 TRBV6-2/TRBV6-3 - TGTGCCAGCAGTTACCCGCCGTGGACTAAGTCGAAACTGTTTTTT CASSYPPWTKSKLFF
TRBD1 TRBJ2-5 TRBV4-1 - TGCGCCAGCAGCCGGGGGACAGGGGTTGAGACCCAGTACTTC CASSRGTGVETQYF
- TRBJ2-5 TRBV9 once TGTGCCAGCAGCGTATCTGGGGGCCCCGGGTATCGGACCCAGTACTTC CASSVSGGPGYRTQYF
- TRBJ1-4 TRBV2 - TGTGCCAGCATGGGCCATAATGAAAAACTGTTTTTT CASMGHNEKLFF
TRBD2 TRBJ2-2 TRBV28 - TGTGCCAGCAGTCACCGGACTAGCGGGAGGCCGGGCACCGGGGAGCTGTTTTTT CASSHRTSGRPGTGELFF
TRBD2 TRBJ2-1 TRBV19 few TGTGCCAGTAGTTTAGCGGGGGTCAATGAGCAGTTCTTC CASSLAGVNEQFF
- TRBJ1-6 TRBV12-5 - TGTGCTAGTGGTTCAAACGGACAGTCCGGAGATAGGAAACCCCTCCACTTT CASGSNGQSGDRKPLHF
TRBD2 TRBJ2-4 TRBV19 - TGTGCCAGTAGTATATCCCGGGAGGGGAGGGCCAAAAACATTCAGTACTTC CASSISREGRAKNIQYF
TRBD2 TRBJ2-3 TRBV9 - TGTGCCAGCAGCCGAGCGGGAGATCTCGATACGCAGTATTTT CASSRAGDLDTQYF
TRBD1 TRBJ1-1 TRBV28 - TGTGCCAGCAGTTCGACAGGGGCGAAGTTGAACACTGAAGCTTTCTTT CASSSTGAKLNTEAFF
- TRBJ1-3 TRBV2 once TGTGCCAGCAAGAACCTCGCGACTGGAAACACCATATATTTT CASKNLATGNTIYF
- TRBJ1-2 TRBV28 few TGTGCCAAGATCAACAGGGGCTACACCTTC CAKINRGYTF
TRBD2 TRBJ2-1 TRBV9 - TGTGCCAGCAGCATGACTAGCGGGGGGGTAAATGAGCAGTTCTTC CASSMTSGGVNEQFF
TRBD1 TRBJ2-7 TRBV7-9 - TGTGCCAGCAGCTCACCGGGACAGCAATACGAGCAGTACTTC CASSSPGQQYEQYF
TRBD1 TRBJ1-6 TRBV28 - TGTGCCAGCAGTTATGAGGGGGCGGTAAATAATTCACCCCTCCACTTT CASSYEGAVNNSPLHF
- TRBJ2-7 TRBV6-2/TRBV6-3 - TGTGCCAGCAGTACCTTTGACAGCAGCTCCTACGAGCAGTACTTC CASSTFDSSSYEQYF
TRBD1 TRBJ1-4 TRBV29-1 once TGCAGCGTCAGGACAGGGGGCCGGGGAAAACTGTTTTTT CSVRTGGRGKLFF
TRBD2 TRBJ2-2 TRBV19 - TGTGCCAGTAGTAGCCTAGCGGGGGGGGATACCGGGGAGCTGTTTTTT CASSSLAGGDTGELFF
- TRBJ2-1 TRBV11-2 - TGTGCCAGCAGCTTAGGGAGGGGTTACAATGAGCAGTTCTTC CASSLGRGYNEQFF
TRBD2 TRBJ2-1 TRBV7-9 once TGTGCCAGCAGCTCGATCCTAGCGGGGGAGCACAATGAGCAGTTCTTC CASSSILAGEHNEQFF
- TRBJ2-7 TRBV9 - TGTGCCAGCAGCGTAGGCCTCAGCTCCTACGAGCAGTACTTC CASSVGLSSYEQYF
- TRBJ2-2 TRBV5-3 - TGTGCCAGAAGCTTGGAATCAGGCCGTATGAACACCGGGGAGCTGTTTTTT CARSLESGRMNTGELFF
- TRBJ1-6 TRBV10-2 - TGCGCCAGCAGTGAATTGGGGGGGGATTCACCCCTCCACTTT CASSELGGDSPLHF
- TRBJ2-7 TRBV6-6 - TGTGCCAGCAGGCCAGGGGAAAACGGTCCCTACGAGCAGTACTTC CASRPGENGPYEQYF
TRBD1 TRBJ1-2 TRBV29-1 - TGCAGCGTTGGAGCCGGGACAGGGAGGGGCTACACCTTC CSVGAGTGRGYTF
- TRBJ1-2 TRBV20-1 few TGCAGTGCTAGTGGGCCAAGCTACACCTTC CSASGPSYTF
TRBD1 TRBJ1-1 TRBV5-3 - TGTGCCACCACGTTAGCAGGGGGTCGAACTGGAGGCACTGAAGCTTTCTTT CATTLAGGRTGGTEAFF
- TRBJ1-1 TRBV19 - TGTGCCAGTAGTATCGGCAGGGGACGTTCTGCTTTCTTT CASSIGRGRSAFF
- TRBJ2-5 TRBV5-1 - TGCGCCGGCAGCCCCAGTTTGGTAGAGACCCAGTACTTC CAGSPSLVETQYF